These T cell receptor beta chains were read from a single sample in a study of regulatory T cells in long-lasting Graves disease. TCRdb called the multiplex PCR reads again in MiXCR, with one record for every CDR3 protein. Of roughly 360,000 distinct CDR3 sequences listed, roughly 25% were seen once; the top ten hold 28%. The sequenced sample was peripheral blood mononuclear cells (PBMCs), obtained when the disease was refractory, from a patient treated with antithyroid drugs. The receptors here all came from a middle-aged woman with Graves disease. CDR3s include the opening cysteine and the closing phenylalanine or tryptophan. The D gene is left open where the match is weak. The size field is filled for only some rows; it gives once, few, many or a size class.

few,TRBV9,.,TRBJ1-4,CASSSQGATNEKLFF,TGTGCCAGCAGCTCACAGGGCGCAACTAATGAAAAACTGTTTTTT
.,TRBV29-1,.,TRBJ2-7,CSAGSGLDYEQYF,TGCAGCGCAGGTTCGGGACTCGACTACGAGCAGTACTTC
many,TRBV7-9,.,TRBJ2-6,CASSQGSGANVLTF,TGCGCCAGCAGCCAAGGTTCTGGGGCCAACGTCCTGACTTTC
few,TRBV19,TRBD1,TRBJ1-1,CASSASGTGVSEAFF,TGTGCCAGTAGTGCATCCGGGACAGGGGTAAGCGAAGCTTTCTTT
many,TRBV28,TRBD1,TRBJ1-1,CASSLNRGATEAFF,TGTGCCAGCAGTTTAAACAGGGGGGCCACTGAAGCTTTCTTT
few,TRBV29-1,TRBD1,TRBJ2-2,CSVWTGGLTGELFF,TGCAGCGTTTGGACAGGGGGTTTAACCGGGGAGCTGTTTTTT
few,TRBV19,.,TRBJ1-6,CASSIDGSPLHF,TGTGCCAGTAGTATTGACGGTTCACCCCTCCACTTT
.,TRBV7-3,.,TRBJ2-2,CASRRQAGTGELFF,TGTGCCAGCAGACGACAGGCCGGCACCGGGGAGCTGTTTTTT
many,TRBV29-1,.,TRBJ1-1,CSAQGYTEAFF,TGCAGCGCACAGGGATACACTGAAGCTTTCTTT
.,TRBV3-1,.,TRBJ2-7,CASSQAGVPYEQYF,TGTGCCAGCAGCCAGGCAGGGGTGCCCTACGAGCAGTACTTC
many,TRBV11-2,.,TRBJ1-5,CASSFLGGPQHF,TGTGCCAGCAGCTTCCTAGGAGGACCCCAGCATTTT
many,TRBV27,.,TRBJ2-2,CASSLKGYTGELFF,TGTGCCAGCAGTTTAAAGGGGTACACCGGGGAGCTGTTTTTT
.,TRBV11-2,.,TRBJ2-3,CASSFRGPSTDTQYF,TGTGCCAGCAGCTTCCGCGGGCCTAGCACAGATACGCAGTATTTT
.,TRBV4-1,.,TRBJ1-4,CASSQVVQATNEKLFF,TGCGCCAGCAGCCAAGTCGTTCAAGCAACTAATGAAAAACTGTTTTTT
.,TRBV19,TRBD2,TRBJ2-1,CAATRGLAGDEQFF,TGTGCCGCAACCAGGGGACTAGCGGGAGATGAGCAGTTCTTC
few,TRBV19,.,TRBJ1-1,CASSIRTVVEAFF,TGTGCCAGTAGTATAAGGACAGTGGTTGAAGCTTTCTTT
.,TRBV6-1,.,TRBJ1-1,CASRSVGGSGAFF,TGTGCCAGCAGGAGTGTTGGGGGGTCGGGAGCTTTCTTT
.,TRBV9,.,TRBJ1-2,CASSAGVYGYTF,TGTGCCAGCAGCGCGGGGGTCTATGGCTACACCTTC
many,TRBV12-3/TRBV12-4,TRBD2,TRBJ2-3,CASSLRGLAGTDTQYF,TGTGCCAGCAGTTTGAGAGGACTAGCGGGTACAGATACGCAGTATTTT
.,TRBV28,TRBD2,TRBJ2-3,CASNLGSDIGGRIDTQYF,TGTGCCAGCAACTTAGGGTCTGATATCGGCGGGAGAATAGATACGCAGTATTTT
.,TRBV7-9,TRBD1,TRBJ1-6,CASSLEGQPNSPLHF,TGTGCCAGCAGCTTAGAGGGACAGCCTAATTCACCCCTCCACTTT
many,TRBV2,.,TRBJ2-2,CASRRRGGELFF,TGTGCCAGCAGGAGGAGGGGCGGGGAGCTGTTTTTT
few,TRBV5-1,TRBD1,TRBJ1-1,CASSSGQVGKTEAFF,TGCGCCAGCAGCTCTGGACAGGTGGGGAAAACTGAAGCTTTCTTT
many,TRBV2,.,TRBJ1-5,CASREYFGDPQPQHF,TGTGCCAGCAGGGAATATTTCGGAGACCCTCAGCCCCAGCATTTT
few,TRBV6-1,TRBD2,TRBJ2-2,CASTSKGLAGATGELFF,TGTGCCAGCACCTCAAAAGGACTAGCGGGAGCCACCGGGGAGCTGTTTTTT
many,TRBV27,TRBD2,TRBJ2-7,CASSPGLANHYEQYF,TGTGCCAGCAGTCCCGGACTAGCTAACCACTACGAGCAGTACTTC
.,TRBV2,.,TRBJ2-5,CASSSTGWEETQYF,TGTGCCAGCAGCTCGACAGGTTGGGAAGAGACCCAGTACTTC
many,TRBV28,.,TRBJ1-5,CASSLLQVRPQHF,TGTGCCAGCAGTTTACTACAGGTGCGACCCCAGCATTTT
.,TRBV19,TRBD2,TRBJ2-7,CAGEGRSYSYEQYF,TGTGCCGGGGAGGGACGGAGCTACTCCTACGAGCAGTACTTC
many,TRBV18,TRBD1,TRBJ2-5,CASSPGQQETQYF,TGTGCCAGCAGCCCGGGACAGCAAGAGACCCAGTACTTC
.,TRBV2,TRBD2,TRBJ2-1,CASSQASGRGLAEQFF,TGTGCCAGCAGTCAAGCTAGCGGGAGAGGTCTGGCTGAGCAGTTCTTC
.,TRBV3-1,.,TRBJ2-5,CASSPGAGETQYF,TGTGCCAGCAGCCCAGGGGCCGGAGAGACCCAGTACTTC
once,TRBV20-1,TRBD2,TRBJ2-3,CSASVAGGTTQYF,TGCAGTGCTAGTGTAGCGGGAGGAACTACGCAGTATTTT
many,TRBV10-3,TRBD1,TRBJ1-2,CAIRNGQGGSDGYTF,TGTGCCATCAGGAATGGACAGGGTGGATCTGATGGCTACACCTTC
many,TRBV6-5,TRBD2,TRBJ2-7,CASSYSGLAGYEQYF,TGTGCCAGCAGTTACTCTGGACTAGCGGGCTACGAGCAGTACTTC
many,TRBV28,.,TRBJ1-5,CASSSPPGLGGQPQHF,TGTGCCAGCAGTTCCCCCCCGGGACTCGGAGGCCAGCCCCAGCATTTT
.,TRBV7-3,.,TRBJ2-5,CASSLGLLGQETQYF,TGTGCCAGCAGCTTAGGTTTGCTGGGACAAGAGACCCAGTACTTC
.,TRBV20-1,.,TRBJ2-2,CSASGINTGELFF,TGCAGTGCTAGCGGGATCAACACCGGGGAGCTGTTTTTT
.,TRBV7-6,.,TRBJ1-1,CASSSLTQGTEAFF,TGTGCCAGCAGCTCCTTGACCCAGGGCACTGAAGCTTTCTTT
many,TRBV6-1,.,TRBJ2-2,CASSVGATTGELFF,TGTGCCAGCAGTGTAGGGGCGACCACCGGGGAGCTGTTTTTT
many,TRBV6-1,TRBD1,TRBJ2-5,CASRDLLTGGEETQYF,TGTGCCAGCAGAGACCTCCTGACAGGGGGTGAAGAGACCCAGTACTTC
few,TRBV6-1,.,TRBJ1-2,CASLGHVYGYTF,TGTGCCAGTCTCGGACACGTCTATGGCTACACCTTC
.,TRBV5-1,.,TRBJ2-5,CASSLAPGGETQYF,TGCGCCAGCAGCTTGGCCCCAGGCGGGGAGACCCAGTACTTC
many,TRBV27,.,TRBJ1-6,CASSLRSQGLTALHF,TGTGCCAGCAGTTTAAGATCGCAGGGGCTGACGGCCCTCCACTTT
few,TRBV28,TRBD1,TRBJ1-4,CASSPGQGAGEKLFF,TGTGCCAGCAGCCCTGGACAGGGGGCGGGTGAAAAACTGTTTTTT
many,TRBV10-3,.,TRBJ2-7,CAIGPEATYEQYF,TGTGCCATCGGGCCTGAGGCCACCTACGAGCAGTACTTC
few,TRBV11-2,TRBD2,TRBJ2-2,CASSLFLRISGRVPNTGELFF,TGTGCCAGCAGCTTATTTTTACGGATTAGCGGGAGGGTCCCGAACACCGGGGAGCTGTTTTTT
many,TRBV28,.,TRBJ1-2,CASSPDSLYGYTF,TGTGCCAGCAGCCCCGACAGTCTCTATGGCTACACCTTC
many,TRBV2,.,TRBJ2-2,CASIRGENTGELFF,TGTGCCAGCATCCGAGGGGAGAACACCGGGGAGCTGTTTTTT
.,TRBV19,TRBD1,TRBJ1-5,CASNRGPNQPQHF,TGTGCCAGTAACAGGGGGCCCAATCAGCCCCAGCATTTT
.,TRBV27,.,TRBJ2-6,CASTHGRSGANVLTF,TGTGCCAGCACCCATGGGCGGAGTGGGGCCAACGTCCTGACTTTC
many,TRBV11-2,.,TRBJ2-2,CASKEGGTGELFF,TGTGCCAGCAAAGAGGGAGGCACCGGGGAGCTGTTTTTT
few,TRBV30,.,TRBJ2-7,CAWSLGAGSYEQYF,TGTGCCTGGAGTTTAGGGGCAGGGTCCTACGAGCAGTACTTC
many,TRBV13,.,TRBJ1-2,CASSSHLTGHYGYTF,TGTGCCAGCAGCTCCCACCTAACGGGGCACTATGGCTACACCTTC